Listed below are T cell receptor beta chains from one sample, sequenced in a study of shared clonotypes between healthy human individuals. The repertoire was sequenced with immunoSEQ multiplex PCR; TCRdb's copy has only in-frame clones and lacks some. This sample has fewer than 600,000 clones; roughly 72% occur once, and the top ten carry more than 10%. Sample: PBMCs. The receptors stem from a woman in her 40s in good health. Some clones in this sample may be carry-over from other donors' samples. Both conserved end residues are part of each CDR3. D genes are given only for firm matches. A row's size may be missing; if present it is once, few, many or a size class.

TRBV7-2	NA	TRBJ2-7	NA	CASSPRGGQGEQYF	TGTGCCAGCAGCCCTAGGGGGGGGCAGGGCGAGCAGTACTTC
TRBV5-6	NA	TRBJ2-1	TRBD2	CASSLVSSGRNEQFF	TGTGCCAGCAGCTTGGTTTCTAGCGGGAGAAATGAGCAGTTCTTC
TRBV28	NA	TRBJ2-7	TRBD1	CASTPLDRDFYEQYF	TGTGCCAGCACCCCCTTGGACAGGGACTTCTACGAGCAGTACTTC
TRBV7-2	NA	TRBJ2-7	NA	CASSPDVANYEQYF	TGTGCCAGCAGCCCCGACGTGGCTAACTACGAGCAGTACTTC
TRBV10-3	NA	TRBJ1-2	NA	CAISGSGVDGYTF	TGTGCCATCAGTGGGTCTGGGGTGGATGGCTACACCTTC
TRBV28	NA	TRBJ2-1	NA	CASSSALRGRGNEQFF	TGTGCCAGCAGTTCAGCCCTCCGGGGACGGGGCAATGAGCAGTTCTTC
TRBV2	NA	TRBJ1-5	TRBD1	CASSKNRGVNQPQHF	TGTGCCAGCAGTAAAAACAGGGGTGTCAATCAGCCCCAGCATTTT
TRBV5-1	few	TRBJ2-6	TRBD1	CASSWTGGSGANVLTF	TGCGCCAGCTCCTGGACAGGGGGCTCTGGGGCCAACGTCCTGACTTTC
TRBV11-2	once	TRBJ1-4	NA	CASSLGATGTNEKLFF	TGTGCCAGCAGCTTAGGCGCCACAGGGACTAATGAAAAACTGTTTTTT
TRBV30	NA	TRBJ1-6	TRBD1	CAWGSDGQGNSPLHF	TGTGCCTGGGGATCGGACGGACAGGGCAATTCACCCCTCCACTTT
TRBV6-5	NA	TRBJ1-3	NA	CASSYSGTRGNTIYF	TGTGCCAGCAGTTACTCTGGGACAAGAGGAAACACCATATATTTT
TRBV6-6	NA	TRBJ2-7	NA	CASSRTNYEQYF	TGTGCCAGCAGCCGAACAAACTACGAGCAGTACTTC